This is a list of T cell receptor beta chains from one sample in a study of T cell responses to AZD1222 COVID-19 vaccine. The table came from immunoSEQ multiplex PCR; TCRdb's copy has only in-frame clones and leaves some out. This sample carries approximately 130,000 clones, around nine tenths of them seen once, and the ten largest clones take about 29%. Here the sequenced sample was peripheral blood, taken on day 0 of AZD1222 vaccination. The receptors stem from an adult in good health. CDR3s include the opening cysteine and the closing phenylalanine or tryptophan. The D gene is left open where the match is weak. Only part of the rows carry a size: once, few, many, or a class if the clone is expanded.

V gene	J gene	D gene	clone size	CDR3 protein	CDR3 DNA
TRBV4-1	TRBJ2-4	NA	few	CASSQGTEVNIQYF	TGCGCCAGCAGCCAGGGGACGGAGGTTAACATTCAGTACTTC
TRBV7-9	TRBJ1-4	NA	NA	CASSLATATNEKLFF	TGTGCCAGCAGCTTAGCGACAGCAACTAATGAAAAACTGTTTTTT
TRBV6-4	TRBJ2-1	TRBD2	NA	CASSDSSGRLNEQFF	TGTGCCAGCAGTGACTCAAGCGGGAGGCTCAATGAGCAGTTCTTC
TRBV7-2	TRBJ2-7	NA	NA	CASSLEGRRHEQYF	TGTGCCAGCAGCTTAGAAGGCAGGAGGCACGAGCAGTACTTC
TRBV28	TRBJ1-2	NA	once	CASSKSISYGYTF	TGTGCCAGCAGTAAGTCGATTTCCTATGGCTACACCTTC
TRBV3-1/TRBV3-2	TRBJ1-3	NA	NA	CASSPGAYISGNTIYF	TGTGCCAGCAGCCCGGGCGCATACATCTCTGGAAACACCATATATTTT
TRBV11-2	TRBJ2-7	TRBD1	NA	CASSLIGTGYYEQYF	TGTGCCAGCAGCTTAATCGGGACAGGATACTACGAGCAGTACTTC
TRBV18	TRBJ2-2	NA	NA	CASSPREMSTGELFF	TGTGCCAGCTCACCGAGGGAGATGAGCACCGGGGAGCTGTTTTTT
TRBV6-5	TRBJ1-2	NA	NA	CASSYSTGYYGYTF	TGTGCCAGCAGTTACTCGACGGGGTACTATGGCTACACCTTC
TRBV5-1	TRBJ2-5	TRBD2	NA	CASSRVAGPEETQYF	TGCGCCAGCAGTCGCGTAGCGGGCCCCGAGGAGACCCAGTACTTC
TRBV9	TRBJ1-1	NA	once	CASSVGRDTEAFF	TGTGCCAGCAGCGTAGGCAGGGACACTGAAGCTTTCTTT
TRBV4-3	TRBJ1-6	NA	once	CASSQDQPGGALHF	TGCGCCAGCAGCCAAGATCAGCCGGGTGGGGCCCTCCACTTT
TRBV6-5	TRBJ1-5	NA	NA	CASRVLGSNQPQHF	TGTGCCAGCAGGGTCCTGGGGAGCAATCAGCCCCAGCATTTT
TRBV27	TRBJ2-6	NA	NA	CASSLVYQSGANVLTF	TGTGCCAGCAGTTTAGTGTACCAGTCTGGGGCCAACGTCCTGACTTTC
TRBV7-8	TRBJ2-4	TRBD1	NA	CASSLGQTLAKNIQYF	TGTGCCAGCAGCTTGGGACAGACCCTAGCCAAAAACATTCAGTACTTC
TRBV6-6	TRBJ2-1	TRBD2	NA	CASSFGSGRTYNEQFF	TGTGCCAGCAGTTTCGGTAGCGGGAGGACCTACAATGAGCAGTTCTTC
TRBV12-5	TRBJ1-5	NA	NA	CASGLVPDNQPQHF	TGTGCTAGTGGTTTGGTACCAGACAATCAGCCCCAGCATTTT
TRBV5-1	TRBJ1-1	TRBD1	NA	CASSPTGGETEAFF	TGCGCCAGCAGCCCGACAGGGGGCGAGACTGAAGCTTTCTTT
TRBV27	TRBJ2-5	TRBD2	NA	CASSSSRLAVQETQYF	TGTGCCAGCAGTTCCTCTAGGCTAGCGGTTCAAGAGACCCAGTACTTC
TRBV5-5	TRBJ1-1	NA	NA	CASSLEGWNTEAFF	TGTGCCAGCAGCTTGGAGGGGTGGAACACTGAAGCTTTCTTT
TRBV29-1	TRBJ1-1	NA	NA	CSVEGGDTEAFF	TGCAGCGTTGAAGGAGGGGACACCGAAGCTTTCTTT
TRBV19	TRBJ1-1	NA	NA	CASSYSENTEAFF	TGTGCCAGTAGTTATTCTGAGAACACTGAAGCTTTCTTT
TRBV19	TRBJ2-1	NA	NA	CASSILSMGRVSYNEQFF	TGTGCCAGTAGTATTTTATCGATGGGGCGCGTTTCCTACAATGAGCAGTTCTTC
TRBV18	TRBJ1-5	TRBD1	NA	CASSPGTGSNQPQHF	TGTGCCAGCTCACCGGGGACAGGGAGCAATCAGCCCCAGCATTTT
TRBV5-6	TRBJ1-5	NA	NA	CASSFSGNGNQPQHF	TGTGCCAGCAGCTTTTCTGGGAACGGCAATCAGCCCCAGCATTTT
TRBV5-1	TRBJ2-7	NA	NA	CASLGPGYEQYF	TGCGCCAGCTTGGGCCCTGGTTACGAGCAGTACTTC
TRBV9	TRBJ1-5	TRBD1	NA	CASSTRDSPNQPQHF	TGTGCCAGCAGCACCCGGGACAGTCCCAATCAGCCCCAGCATTTT
TRBV10-3	TRBJ2-7	TRBD1	NA	CAISGGQGRHEQYF	TGTGCCATCAGTGGGGGACAGGGAAGACACGAGCAGTACTTC
TRBV5-1	TRBJ2-1	NA	NA	CASSFGDMGGEQFF	TGCGCCAGCAGCTTCGGGGACATGGGCGGTGAGCAGTTCTTC
TRBV6-5	TRBJ2-3	TRBD1	NA	CASKTGNTDTQYF	TGTGCCAGCAAGACAGGGAACACAGATACGCAGTATTTT
TRBV7-8	TRBJ1-4	NA	NA	CASSLRDTTTNEKLFF	TGTGCCAGCAGCTTACGGGACACTACAACTAATGAAAAACTGTTTTTT
TRBV30	TRBJ1-2	NA	NA	CAWSVPGVPGYTF	TGTGCCTGGAGTGTACCGGGAGTACCTGGCTACACCTTC
TRBV20-1	TRBJ1-1	TRBD1	NA	CSASTGGRTEAFF	TGCAGTGCCAGTACAGGGGGTCGGACTGAAGCTTTCTTT
TRBV10-3	TRBJ1-6	NA	NA	CAISEQGVRNSPLHF	TGTGCCATCAGTGAGCAGGGCGTTAGGAATTCACCCCTCCACTTT
TRBV9	TRBJ1-4	NA	NA	CASSAGWWQGEEKLFF	TGTGCCAGCAGCGCCGGGTGGTGGCAGGGTGAGGAAAAACTGTTTTTT
TRBV9	TRBJ2-3	NA	NA	CASSVFGRVDTQYF	TGTGCCAGCAGCGTATTTGGCCGAGTCGATACGCAGTATTTT
TRBV25-1	TRBJ2-5	NA	NA	CASSEAGGVETQYF	TGTGCCAGCAGTGAGGCAGGGGGGGTAGAGACCCAGTACTTC
TRBV6-5	TRBJ2-7	TRBD2	NA	CASREQREYYEQYF	TGTGCCAGCAGAGAGCAGCGGGAGTACTACGAGCAGTACTTC
TRBV3-1/TRBV3-2	TRBJ2-7	NA	NA	CASSRQRDSHEQYF	TGTGCCAGCAGCCGGCAACGGGACTCCCACGAGCAGTACTTC
TRBV7-6	TRBJ2-7	TRBD1	NA	CASSSRVKGQGRNEQYF	TGTGCCAGCAGCTCCAGGGTGAAGGGACAGGGGAGGAACGAGCAGTACTTC
TRBV24-1	TRBJ2-2	NA	NA	CATSRENTGELFF	TGTGCCACCAGCAGAGAGAACACCGGGGAGCTGTTTTTT
TRBV24-1	TRBJ1-3	NA	NA	CATPHPSGNTIYF	TGTGCCACCCCCCACCCTTCAGGAAACACCATATATTTT
TRBV29-1	TRBJ1-2	NA	NA	CSTEANGYTF	TGCAGCACTGAGGCCAATGGCTACACCTTC
TRBV5-8	TRBJ1-5	NA	once	CASSLAAYSNQPQHF	TGTGCCAGCAGCTTGGCGGCGTATAGCAATCAGCCCCAGCATTTT
TRBV5-1	TRBJ1-2	NA	NA	CASSQDSNYGYTF	TGCGCCAGCAGCCAAGACAGTAACTATGGCTACACCTTC
TRBV9	TRBJ1-2	TRBD1	NA	CASSVEGQGDVSYTF	TGTGCCAGCAGCGTAGAGGGACAGGGGGATGTCAGCTACACCTTC
TRBV9	TRBJ2-2	TRBD2	NA	CASSGGAGVNTGELFF	TGTGCCAGCAGCGGTGGAGCGGGGGTGAACACCGGGGAGCTGTTTTTT
TRBV5-6	TRBJ1-1	TRBD1	NA	CASSLPSGGTEAFF	TGTGCCAGCAGCTTACCGTCAGGGGGTACGGAAGCTTTCTTT
TRBV19	TRBJ1-1	NA	NA	CASSMSGVLNTEAFF	TGTGCCAGTAGTATGTCAGGGGTTCTGAACACTGAAGCTTTCTTT
TRBV6-1	TRBJ2-2	NA	NA	CASSERGWGTGELFF	TGTGCCAGCAGTGAACGGGGGTGGGGCACCGGGGAGCTGTTTTTT
TRBV3-1/TRBV3-2	TRBJ1-4	NA	NA	CASSQRRGSEKLFF	TGTGCCAGCAGCCAACGGAGGGGGAGTGAAAAACTGTTTTTT
TRBV5-6	TRBJ1-1	TRBD1	NA	CASRRTGTGAEAFF	TGTGCCAGCAGGCGCACGGGGACAGGGGCTGAAGCTTTCTTT
TRBV19	TRBJ2-7	NA	NA	CASSESVGGEQYF	TGTGCCAGTAGTGAATCGGTTGGTGGGGAGCAGTACTTC
TRBV6-6	TRBJ2-7	TRBD1	NA	CASSYSYRTGGDEQYF	TGTGCCAGCAGTTACTCCTATAGGACAGGGGGCGACGAGCAGTACTTC
TRBV7-9	TRBJ1-6	NA	NA	CASSFGTGSSPLHF	TGTGCCAGCAGCTTCGGTACAGGGTCTTCACCCCTCCACTTT
TRBV10-2	TRBJ2-7	TRBD1	NA	CASSDPNGTGDDEQYF	TGCGCCAGCAGTGACCCGAACGGGACAGGGGACGACGAGCAGTACTTC